The 10 T cell receptor beta chains reported below all come from one sample, sequenced in a study of graft-versus-host responses after intestinal transplantation. These receptors lack a known antigen. Only in-frame clones appear in the TCRdb table, and some are missing; sequencing was by immunoSEQ multiplex PCR. Seen here are around 67,000 clones, roughly 89% observed once, and the top ten hold less than 4.5%. The starting material was unstimulated CD8+ T cells sorted from spleen or lymph node cells, obtained before transplant. The receptors shown here come from a human donor who was the organ donor for an intestinal transplant.

V is TRBV2 and J is TRBJ2-1; 9 bases match TRBD1. V was pared by 3 bases and J by 2 bases, with 5 bases of the junction left unmatched. This CDR3 spans 16 amino acids. Germline V gene sequence: CDR1 SNHLY, CDR2 FYNNEI. This CDR3 reads CASSDPGTGPYNEQFF. CDR3 DNA sequence: TGTGCCAGCAGTGACCCCGGGACAGGGCCCTACAATGAGCAGTTCTTC.

The chain links TRBV4-2 to TRBJ2-3; D is possibly TRBD2 (7 bases). The ends were cut back, 0 bases at V and 2 bases at J, with 15 bases in the middle. The CDR3 totals 17 residues. Germline V lookup: CDR1 LGHNA, CDR2 YNFKEQ. The CDR3 DNA reads TGTGCCAGCAGCCAAGATAGGGGGGGAGGTTCCACAGATACGCAGTATTTT. Translation gives CASSQDRGGGSTDTQYF.

As concerns this clone: One end of the junction varies from germline; a read error may be responsible. V is TRBV2 and J is TRBJ1-1; possibly TRBD1 for D (6 bases). The CDR3 length is 11 residues. The germline V gene has CDR1 SNHLY and CDR2 FYNNEI. The CDR3 DNA sequence: TGTGCCAGCAGCGAGCAGGGGACGGTTGTCTTT. Its translation is CASSEQGTVVF.

This clone turned up a few times. CDR3 nucleotides: TGTGCCAGCAGCCCGGATACCGGGACAGTGTTTAATGAAAAACTGTTTTTT. This codes for CASSPDTGTVFNEKLFF. This rearrangement joins TRBV7-9 to TRBJ1-4; 7 bases fit TRBD1. V was clipped by 5 bases and J by 4 bases; unmatched bases: 13. The CDR3 has 17 amino acids. CDR1 SEHNR and CDR2 FQNEAQ come from the germline V gene (reference sequence).

The J gene is TRBJ1-1, the V gene TRBV6-1; 8 bases map to TRBD1. The CDR3 totals 17 residues. CDR1 MNHNS and CDR2 SASEGT come from the germline V gene. Germline trimming cut 1 base from V and 4 bases from J; bases unmatched to any gene: 11. The CDR3 region is CASSEVARTGSGTEAFF. CDR3 in DNA: TGTGCCAGCAGTGAAGTTGCTCGGACAGGGTCGGGCACTGAAGCTTTCTTT.

The V and J genes are TRBV4-3 and TRBJ1-5; D not resolved. Germline V gene lookup returns CDR1 LGHNA and CDR2 YSLEER. The CDR3 extends over 16 amino acids. V shed 4 bases and J shed 4 bases, with 17 bases lying between them. CDR3 sequence (DNA): TGCGCCAGCAGCCCCTGGGCCTCCCCTTCGAATCAGCCCCAGCATTTT. Translation gives CASSPWASPSNQPQHF.

The chain joins TRBV4-3 to TRBJ1-2; D remains unclear. Trimming shortened V by 1 base and J by 2 bases, and 11 bases separated the two germline ends. Germline CDR1 LGHNA, CDR2 YSLEER. This CDR3 contains 15 residues. In DNA form, the CDR3 reads TGCGCCAGCAGCCAAGTAAATTGGCGGAACTATGGCTACACCTTC. Its protein product is CASSQVNWRNYGYTF.

J is TRBJ2-2 and V is TRBV5-5; a possible D gene is TRBD1 (6 bases). V gave up 4 bases and J gave up 1 base, with 17 bases separating them. Germline V gene lookup returns CDR1 SGHKS and CDR2 YYEKEE (reference sequence). The CDR3 has 17 amino acids. The CDR3 protein is CASSIRSWTVNTGELFF. Here the CDR3 DNA reads TGTGCCAGCAGCATTCGTAGTTGGACAGTGAACACCGGGGAGCTGTTTTTT.

The V call is TRBV11-3, the J call TRBJ2-1, with 8 bases that match TRBD2. CDR3 size: 15 residues. The V segment lost 4 bases and the J segment 7 bases; nucleotides outside the gene matches: 9. Germline-derived CDR1 and CDR2 are SGHNT and YENEEA. CDR3 bases: TGTGCCAGCAGCTCCGGGGGGGACCGGGTGAATGAGCAGTTCTTC. It encodes CASSSGGDRVNEQFF. Based on the CDR3 plus reference TRBV11-3 and TRBJ2-1, the full variable domain is EAGVVQSPRYKIIEKKQPVAFWCNPISGHNTLYWYLQNLGQGPELLIRYENEEAVDDSQLPKDRFSAERLKGVDSTLKIQPAELGDSAVYLCASSSGGDRVNEQFFGPGTRLTVL.

This CDR3 reads CASSQSSTDTQYF. In DNA, the CDR3 is TGCGCCAGCAGCCAGTCTAGCACAGATACGCAGTATTTT. The rearrangement links TRBV4-1 to TRBJ2-3; D unclear. Germline lookup yields CDR1 MGHRA and CDR2 YSYEKL. This CDR3 region has 13 residues. V was trimmed by 3 bases and J by 0 bases, leaving 4 bases between them.